Listed below are T cell receptor beta chains from one sample, sequenced in a study of a mutant IDH1 vaccine in newly diagnosed glioma. Antigens of these TCRs are unknown. Sequencing was performed with immunoSEQ multiplex PCR; in TCRdb, only in-frame clones are kept and a portion is missing. This sample carries over 45,000 clones, 75% of them seen once, and the ten largest clones take over 4.5%. The material sequenced was PBMCs, taken from a glioma patient whose treatment included an IDH1 peptide vaccine. These receptors all stem from a man aged 50-60 years with glioma. Each CDR3 is given with its conserved first and last residue. A D gene is named only where the DNA matches it firmly. Part of the rows lack a size; the others show once, few, many or a class for expanded clones.

j_call: TRBJ2-1
v_call: TRBV9
clone_size: NA
d_call: TRBD2
cdr3_aa: CASSVEEGTSGDNEQFF
cdr3_nt: TGTGCCAGCAGCGTAGAGGAGGGGACTAGCGGGGACAATGAGCAGTTCTTC

j_call: TRBJ1-5
v_call: TRBV27
clone_size: few
d_call: NA
cdr3_aa: CASQRPSDQPQHF
cdr3_nt: TGTGCCAGCCAAAGGCCCTCGGATCAGCCCCAGCATTTT

j_call: TRBJ1-5
v_call: TRBV2
clone_size: NA
d_call: NA
cdr3_aa: CASSAGNNQPQHF
cdr3_nt: TGTGCCAGCAGTGCTGGGAACAATCAGCCCCAGCATTTT

j_call: TRBJ1-4
v_call: TRBV14
clone_size: NA
d_call: NA
cdr3_aa: CASSQDQNEKLFF
cdr3_nt: TGTGCCAGCAGCCAAGATCAAAATGAAAAACTGTTTTTT

j_call: TRBJ1-1
v_call: TRBV5-1
clone_size: NA
d_call: NA
cdr3_aa: CASSPEVGRNTEAFF
cdr3_nt: TGCGCCAGCAGCCCTGAGGTAGGGCGGAACACTGAAGCTTTCTTT

j_call: TRBJ1-4
v_call: TRBV12-1
clone_size: NA
d_call: NA
cdr3_aa: CASSRKGLFF
cdr3_nt: TGTGCCAGCAGCCGAAAGGGTCTGTTTTTT

j_call: TRBJ2-7
v_call: TRBV4-3
clone_size: NA
d_call: NA
cdr3_aa: CASSQGVQNYEQYF
cdr3_nt: TGCGCCAGCAGCCAAGGTGTCCAGAACTACGAGCAGTACTTC

j_call: TRBJ2-7
v_call: TRBV5-1
clone_size: NA
d_call: NA
cdr3_aa: CASSLITGNYEQYF
cdr3_nt: TGCGCCAGCAGCTTAATAACAGGGAACTACGAGCAGTACTTC

j_call: TRBJ1-5
v_call: TRBV2
clone_size: NA
d_call: NA
cdr3_aa: CASSDDTDQPQHF
cdr3_nt: TGTGCCAGCAGTGATGACACCGATCAGCCCCAGCATTTT

j_call: TRBJ2-1
v_call: TRBV2
clone_size: NA
d_call: TRBD1
cdr3_aa: CASSWTGGGNEQFF
cdr3_nt: TGTGCCAGCAGTTGGACAGGGGGCGGCAATGAGCAGTTCTTC

j_call: TRBJ2-1
v_call: TRBV13
clone_size: NA
d_call: NA
cdr3_aa: CASSLTEQVKRNEQFF
cdr3_nt: TGTGCCAGCAGCCTTACCGAACAGGTTAAGCGGAATGAGCAGTTCTTC

j_call: TRBJ1-6
v_call: TRBV5-4
clone_size: NA
d_call: TRBD1
cdr3_aa: CASRPGQGDSPLHF
cdr3_nt: TGTGCCAGCAGACCGGGACAGGGAGATTCACCCCTCCACTTT

j_call: TRBJ1-5
v_call: TRBV7-2
clone_size: few
d_call: NA
cdr3_aa: CASSQNRNQPQHF
cdr3_nt: TGTGCCAGCAGCCAAAACAGGAACCAGCCCCAGCATTTT

j_call: TRBJ2-3
v_call: TRBV7-9
clone_size: NA
d_call: TRBD2
cdr3_aa: CASIASGGADTQYF
cdr3_nt: TGTGCCAGCATCGCTAGCGGCGGAGCAGATACGCAGTATTTT

j_call: TRBJ1-3
v_call: TRBV5-1
clone_size: NA
d_call: NA
cdr3_aa: CASSPTTTGKTGNTIYF
cdr3_nt: TGCGCCAGCAGCCCTACCACCACAGGCAAAACTGGAAACACCATATATTTT

j_call: TRBJ2-1
v_call: TRBV5-6
clone_size: NA
d_call: NA
cdr3_aa: CASSFILHEQFF
cdr3_nt: TGTGCCAGCAGCTTTATCCTCCATGAGCAGTTCTTC

j_call: TRBJ1-5
v_call: TRBV5-6
clone_size: NA
d_call: NA
cdr3_aa: CASSRTRASNQPQHF
cdr3_nt: TGTGCCAGCAGCAGGACAAGGGCTAGCAATCAGCCCCAGCATTTT

j_call: TRBJ2-5
v_call: TRBV9
clone_size: NA
d_call: TRBD2
cdr3_aa: CASSPSGGGQETQYF
cdr3_nt: TGTGCCAGCAGCCCCTCCGGCGGGGGACAAGAGACCCAGTACTTC

j_call: TRBJ1-4
v_call: TRBV4-3
clone_size: NA
d_call: NA
cdr3_aa: CASSQDRRGDGEKLFF
cdr3_nt: TGCGCCAGCAGCCAAGATAGAAGGGGCGACGGGGAAAAACTGTTTTTT

j_call: TRBJ1-1
v_call: TRBV7-2
clone_size: NA
d_call: NA
cdr3_aa: CASSLRGDGYTEAFF
cdr3_nt: TGTGCCAGCAGCTTAAGGGGGGACGGGTACACTGAAGCTTTCTTT

j_call: TRBJ1-1
v_call: TRBV4-2
clone_size: NA
d_call: NA
cdr3_aa: CASSQDTLNTEAFF
cdr3_nt: TGTGCCAGCAGCCAAGACACTTTGAACACTGAAGCTTTCTTT

j_call: TRBJ1-4
v_call: TRBV10-3
clone_size: NA
d_call: NA
cdr3_aa: CAISESLDPEKLFF
cdr3_nt: TGTGCCATCAGTGAGTCTTTGGACCCCGAAAAACTGTTTTTT

j_call: TRBJ1-1
v_call: TRBV13
clone_size: NA
d_call: NA
cdr3_aa: CASSFPSLEAFF
cdr3_nt: TGTGCCAGCAGCTTCCCGTCCCTAGAAGCTTTCTTT